This T cell receptor beta chain derives from a study of shared clonotypes between healthy human individuals. Study in general: The plates for each donor numbered three CD4 naive, three CD4 memory, two CD8 naive and one CD8 memory.

Looked up from germline, CDR1 is MNHEY and CDR2 is SVGAGI. The CDR3 has 14 amino acids. V lost 6 bases to trimming and J lost 4 bases; unmatched junction nucleotides: 7. Study conclusions and caveats: Exclusively blood specimens were collected; tissue repertoires likely differ. The study generally estimated greater richness for naive than memory subsets.

It was 200 to 250 ng DNA, 33,000 or so T cell genomes, that sorted-subset replicate PCRs used. TCRdb's copy holds only in-frame clones and misses some; the assay was immunoSEQ multiplex PCR. The sample lists hundreds of thousands of clones, around two thirds occurring once. As regards this clone: Its cognate antigen is unknown. Other DNA sequences from this sample encode an identical CDR3 as well.

The source material was memory CD4+ T cells sorted from blood. Subset denoted: CD45RA-negative fraction. The chain joins TRBV6-5 to TRBJ2-7; 9 nucleotides align to TRBD1. This TCR came from a woman aged 30 to 39 in good health. CDR3 bases: TGTGCCAGCAGCCGACAGGGGGGAGGTTACGAGCAGTACTTC. It encodes CASSRQGGGYEQYF.